The source of this T cell receptor (beta chain) is a study of cytomegalovirus exposure and HLA in healthy donors. Study in general: Prior work identified 120 million or so unique TCR beta sequences in approximately 180 million T cells.

PCR employed 60 Vbeta and 13 Jbeta primers. Only in-frame clones appear in the TCRdb table, and some are missing; sequencing was by immunoSEQ multiplex PCR. The data hold over 150,000 clones, with roughly 86% observed a single time. J lost 8 bases, V lost 4 bases, and 7 bases had no gene match. The germline V gene has CDR1 SGHTS and CDR2 YDEGEE. The length of the CDR3 is 13 residues. The chain joins TRBV5-8 to TRBJ1-1, with TRBD1 matching over 8 bases. Sequencing was carried out using PBMCs. This TCR was recovered from a girl aged 5-17 years in good health and CMV-seropositive. The CDR3 DNA reads as TGTGCCAGCAGCCCTGGGACAGGAACCGAAGCTTTCTTT. It is translated as CASSPGTGTEAFF.